This T cell receptor beta chain was sequenced for a study of T cell repertoires in cytomegalovirus infection. As for the study in general: In public TCR beta signatures, there were indications of both CMV infection and matching HLA type. General study findings and limits: HLA-C-restricted CMV clonotypes gave the most frequent clonotype in two of eight donors.

The CDR3 has 17 amino acids. The V end was cut by 2 bases, the J end by 0 bases, with 15 bases between. CDR1 is SGHVS, CDR2 FQNEAQ, per germline. Notes on this clonotype: Its antigen is unidentified.

A single record per CDR3 protein comes from TCRdb applying MiXCR to the reads. The sample includes 300,000 to 400,000 distinct CDR3 sequences, 20% to 25% seen only once; the top ten take 13%. The sequence was collected from a human donor in good health (CMV status not recorded). Some clones in this sample may be carry-over from other donors' samples. This specimen consisted of cultured PBMCs, obtained from culture after CMV antigen stimulation. The chain recombines TRBV7-8 with TRBJ2-3, with D perhaps being TRBD1 or TRBD2 (6 bases each). CDR3 nucleotides: TGTGCCAGCAGCTTAAGGTCGAGGGGGACTAGCACAGATACGCAGTATTTT. Translating it yields CASSLRSRGTSTDTQYF.